One and the same sample provided the 3 T cell receptor beta chains below, sequenced in a study of T cells in Graves' hyperthyroidism and ophthalmopathy. Using RNA transcripts as the source, TCR beta CDR3 regions were amplified. Carried out on the TCR CDR3, a first-round RT-PCR used the HTBI primer set. TCRdb reanalysed the multiplex PCR reads using MiXCR and keeps one entry per CDR3 protein. The data contain hundreds of thousands of distinct CDR3 sequences, 22% of them singletons. Sample: blood. These TCRs come from a man aged 25-45 years with Graves' ophthalmopathy.

This chain uses TRBV7-2 with TRBJ2-3; D is possibly TRBD2 (5 bases). Germline V lookup: CDR1 SGHTA, CDR2 FQGNSA. V gave up 5 bases and J gave up 7 bases, with 10 bases separating them. The CDR3 length is 12 residues. CDR3: CASSPTRNTQYF. The CDR3 DNA sequence: TGTGCCAGCAGCCCTACTAGGAATACGCAGTATTTT.

This clonotype was seen a handful of times. The V gene is TRBV5-1, the J gene TRBJ1-3; TRBD1 might be the D (5 bases). The germline V and J ends were trimmed by 6 bases and 2 bases, with 18 bases remaining between them. This CDR3 has 16 residues. Germline V CDR1 and CDR2: SGHRS, YFSETQ. This chain's CDR3 is CASTQAGLTPGNTIYF. In DNA form, the CDR3 reads TGCGCCAGCACCCAGGCAGGGTTGACGCCTGGAAACACCATATATTTT.

The rearrangement uses TRBV29-1 and TRBJ2-1; 7 bases map to TRBD2. The length of the CDR3 is 13 residues. V lost 8 bases and J lost 5; bases outside the gene matches: 9. Germline V CDR1 and CDR2: SQVTM, ANQGSEA. The CDR3: CSLRGVRDNEQFF. The CDR3 coding sequence is TGCAGCCTCCGGGGGGTTAGGGACAATGAGCAGTTCTTC.